These 5 T cell receptor beta chains came from one sample sequenced in a study of T cell repertoires in cytomegalovirus infection. For these receptors, no antigen is known. TCRdb fed the reads into MiXCR, producing one record per CDR3 protein. The sample lists about half a million distinct CDR3 sequences; 25% to 35% were seen once. The sample in question was cultured PBMCs, obtained from culture after CMV antigen stimulation. These TCRs come from a human donor in good health (CMV status not recorded). Some clones in this sample may be carry-over from other donors' samples.

There are a few counts of this clonotype. The CDR3 loop reads CASSPRLEITDTQYF. The CDR3 coding sequence is TGTGCCAGCTCACCACGGCTGGAAATCACAGATACGCAGTATTTT. The rearrangement links TRBV18 to TRBJ2-3; no definite D call. Germline V CDR1 and CDR2: KGHSH, LQKENI. The ends were cut back, 1 base at V and 2 bases at J, with 10 bases in the middle. This CDR3 comprises 15 residues.

There are a few counts of this clonotype. This sequence joins TRBV7-8 and TRBJ2-2; D is possibly TRBD1 or TRBD2 (6 bases each). The V end lost 4 bases, the J end lost 4 bases, and 13 bases lay between the germline ends. The CDR3 extends over 15 amino acids. The germline V gene has CDR1 SGHVS and CDR2 FQNEAQ. The CDR3 protein is CASSSARGATGELFF. The CDR3 bases are TGTGCCAGCAGCTCAGCAAGGGGGGCCACCGGGGAGCTGTTTTTT.

The V call is TRBV19, the J call TRBJ2-3; the match to TRBD2 covers 8 bases. CDR3 size: 16 residues. CDR1 is LNHDA and CDR2 is SQIVND in the germline V gene (reference sequence). Trimming cost V 3 bases and J 2 bases; bases outside gene matches: 7. The CDR3 protein is CASSMPTSGFTDTQYF. Here the CDR3 DNA reads TGTGCCAGTAGTATGCCTACTAGCGGATTCACAGATACGCAGTATTTT. Variable domain in full (rest from reference TRBV19 and TRBJ2-3): DGGITQSPKYLFRKEGQNVTLSCEQNLNHDAMYWYRQDPGQGLRLIYYSQIVNDFQKGDIAEGYSVSREKKESFPLTVTSAQKNPTAFYLCASSMPTSGFTDTQYFGPGTRLTVL.

The chain carries TRBV4-1 and TRBJ2-4; D may be TRBD1 or TRBD2 (6 bases each). From germline, CDR1 is MGHRA and CDR2 YSYEKL. Trimming cost V 2 bases and J 7 bases, with 12 bases left between them. CDR3 length: 14 residues. In DNA, the CDR3 is TGCGCCAGCAGCCAACCCACAGGGAGGAACATTCAGTACTTC. Encoded protein: CASSQPTGRNIQYF.

This clonotype was recorded many times. This chain joins TRBV6-2 or TRBV6-3 and TRBJ1-5, with D possibly being TRBD1 (6 bases). Trimming removed 6 bases from V and 6 bases from J, with 21 bases in between. This CDR3 has 16 residues. In germline, CDR1 is MNHEY, CDR2 SVGEGT. CDR3 sequence reads: CASSSRGSRDAQPQHF. CDR3 in DNA: TGTGCCAGCAGCTCCAGGGGTAGCCGGGATGCTCAGCCCCAGCATTTT.